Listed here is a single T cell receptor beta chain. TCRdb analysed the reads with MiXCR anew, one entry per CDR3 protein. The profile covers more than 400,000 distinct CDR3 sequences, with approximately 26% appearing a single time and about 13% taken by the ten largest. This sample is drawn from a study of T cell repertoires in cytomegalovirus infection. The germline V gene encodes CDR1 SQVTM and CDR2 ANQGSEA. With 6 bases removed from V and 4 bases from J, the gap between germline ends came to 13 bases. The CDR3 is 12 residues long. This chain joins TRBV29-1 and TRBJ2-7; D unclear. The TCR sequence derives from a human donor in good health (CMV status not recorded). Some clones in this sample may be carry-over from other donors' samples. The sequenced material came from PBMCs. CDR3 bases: TGCAGCGTCCTCTCGGAGCTATACGAGCAGTACTTC. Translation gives CSVLSELYEQYF.